This T cell receptor beta chain comes out of a study of T-cell reconstitution after alpha-beta-depleted transplantation in children. Study results and caveats: Hyperexpanded clones declined; after one year, newly produced T cells mostly supplied diversity. Several hundred graft clones that had expanded were reportedly the source of alpha-beta T cells about two months after transplant. Some patients' high day-60 TCRbeta diversity was traced to surviving recipient T cells and thymic progenitors.

Germline loops: CDR1 DFQATT, CDR2 SNEGSKA (reference sequence). This CDR3 region has 15 residues. V was clipped by 1 base and J by 1 base, with 13 bases between them. The sample holds many counts of this clonotype. Its antigen is currently unknown. Unique molecular identifiers were incorporated during preparation of the TCRbeta library. TCRdb used MiXCR to reprocess the PCR reads, holding one entry per CDR3 protein. The profile shows approximately 290,000 distinct CDR3 sequences, about 9.9% of them singletons. The material was peripheral blood, obtained 180 days after TCRalphabeta/CD19-depleted stem cell transplant. This sequence was found in a male patient between 2 and 10 years old who had a stem cell transplant for chronic granulomatous disease, so the T cells may come from the graft donor. This rearrangement joins TRBV20-1 to TRBJ2-5; TRBD1 might be the D (6 bases). CDR3 coding DNA: TGCAGTGCTAGAGGCGAACAGGGTTTCCAAGAGACCCAGTACTTC. It yields the protein CSARGEQGFQETQYF.